The entry below gives a single T cell receptor beta chain sequence along with its context. J gave up 0 bases and V 6 bases, and 5 bases lay outside the gene matches. CDR3 length: 16 amino acids. Germline CDR1 reads WSHSY; CDR2 reads SAAADI. These data come from a study of blood T cell repertoires in COVID-19. The wider study: Italy, Spain and the United States were the sources of the convalescent and acute COVID-19 samples.

In the original workflow: From reference gene primer amplification, estimates of nucleated cell counts were derived. Repertoires were generated with immunoSEQ multiplex PCR, while TCRdb's copy carries only in-frame clones and drops some. V, J and clone size reflect that table, while D and trimming were determined from the DNA. The sample contains 250,000 or so clones, 85% to 90% of which appear only once. The TCR comes from an older woman with COVID-19, enrolled during active disease. Material: peripheral blood. V is TRBV10-2 and J is TRBJ2-3; 11 bases are a match to TRBD2. The CDR3 DNA follows: TGCGCCAGCAGGGAACTAGCGGGAGATAGCACAGATACGCAGTATTTT. Amino acids: CASRELAGDSTDTQYF.